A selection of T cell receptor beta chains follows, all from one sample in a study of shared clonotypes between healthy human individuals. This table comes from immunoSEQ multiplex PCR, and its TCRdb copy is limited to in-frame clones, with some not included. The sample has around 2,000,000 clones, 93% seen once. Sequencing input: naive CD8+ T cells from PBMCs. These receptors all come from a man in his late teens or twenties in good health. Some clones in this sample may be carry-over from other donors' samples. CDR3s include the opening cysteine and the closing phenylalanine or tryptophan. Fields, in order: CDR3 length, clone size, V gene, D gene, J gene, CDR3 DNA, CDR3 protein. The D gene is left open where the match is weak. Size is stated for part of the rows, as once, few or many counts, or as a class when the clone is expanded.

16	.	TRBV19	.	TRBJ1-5	TGTGCCAGTAGTATGGAATGGGGCGGGGGCAATCAGCCCCAGCATTTT	CASSMEWGGGNQPQHF
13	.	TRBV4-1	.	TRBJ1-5	TGCGCCAGCAGCCATTCCGGTAATCAGCCCCAGCATTTT	CASSHSGNQPQHF
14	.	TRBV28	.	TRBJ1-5	TGTGCCAGCAGTGTGAGAGTGAGCAATCAGCCCCAGCATTTT	CASSVRVSNQPQHF
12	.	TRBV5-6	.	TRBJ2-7	TGTGCCAGCAGCTTGGGCAGTCACGAGCAGTACTTC	CASSLGSHEQYF
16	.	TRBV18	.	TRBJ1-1	TGTGCCAGCTCACCACCGGCTGGGTTGGGGAACACTGAAGCTTTCTTT	CASSPPAGLGNTEAFF
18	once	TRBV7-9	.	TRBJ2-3	TGTGCCAGCAACCTAATTCTCCACCAGAGGGAGTGGCCAGATACGCAGTATTTT	CASNLILHQREWPDTQYF
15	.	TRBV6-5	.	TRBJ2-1	TGTGCCAGCAGTTACGGGCAGGGCTCCTACAATGAGCAGTTCTTC	CASSYGQGSYNEQFF
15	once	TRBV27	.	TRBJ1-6	TGTGTCAGCAGTCTCTCACGGGGGGCTCGCTCACCCCTCCACTTT	CVSSLSRGARSPLHF
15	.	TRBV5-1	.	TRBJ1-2	TGCGCCAGCAGCTCTTACAGTAACTTGGGAAATGGCTACACCTTC	CASSSYSNLGNGYTF
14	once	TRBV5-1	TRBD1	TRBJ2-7	TGCGCCAGCCGGCCGGACAGGGGCATTGACGAGCAGTACTTC	CASRPDRGIDEQYF
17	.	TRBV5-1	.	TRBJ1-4	TGCGCCAGCAGCCCAATTTCTTTGGGGGTGCCTAATGAAAAACTGTTTTTT	CASSPISLGVPNEKLFF
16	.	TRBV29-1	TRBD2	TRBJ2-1	TGCAGCGTTGAACTTCGGACTAGCGTATCCATTAATGAGCAGTTCTTC	CSVELRTSVSINEQFF
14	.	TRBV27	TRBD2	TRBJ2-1	TGTGCCAGCAAGACCCAAGGACTAGGCCGTAAGCAGTTCTTC	CASKTQGLGRKQFF
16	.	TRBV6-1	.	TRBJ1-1	TGTGCCAGCAGTGTTTTGTGGATAGGGGGGGACACTGAAGCTTTCTTT	CASSVLWIGGDTEAFF
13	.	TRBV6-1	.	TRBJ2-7	TGTGCCAGCAGTGCCCTGGGGGCCTACGAGCAGTACTTC	CASSALGAYEQYF
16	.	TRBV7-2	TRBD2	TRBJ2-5	TGTGCCAGCAGCTTACGCTTGCGGGGGAACCAAGAGACCCAGTACTTC	CASSLRLRGNQETQYF
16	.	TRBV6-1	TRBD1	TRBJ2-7	TGTGCCAGCAGTGAAACCGGGACAGGGGGTCTATACGAGCAGTACTTC	CASSETGTGGLYEQYF
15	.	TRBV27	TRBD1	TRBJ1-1	TGTGCCAGCAGTTCCCCCAGGACAGGGGGCACTGAAGCTTTCTTT	CASSSPRTGGTEAFF
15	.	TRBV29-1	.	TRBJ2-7	TGCAGCGCACTACTATCCGGGCCTCCCTACTACGAGCAGTACTTC	CSALLSGPPYYEQYF
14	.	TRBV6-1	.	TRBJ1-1	TGTGCCAGCAGTTTCCGGACAAGGAACACTGAAGCTTTCTTT	CASSFRTRNTEAFF
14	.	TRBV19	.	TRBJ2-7	TGTGCCAGTAGCAGGAGGAACGGGGCCAGAGAGCAGTACTTC	CASSRRNGAREQYF
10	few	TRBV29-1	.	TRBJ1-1	TGCAGCGTTGGGAACACTGAAGCTTTCTTT	CSVGNTEAFF
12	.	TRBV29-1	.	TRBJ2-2	TGCAGCGTGGCAGGGGAGGGCGGGGAGCTGTTTTTT	CSVAGEGGELFF
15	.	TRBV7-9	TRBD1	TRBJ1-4	TGTGCCAGCAGCACCCCGGACAGGGAGGGCGAAAAACTGTTTTTT	CASSTPDREGEKLFF
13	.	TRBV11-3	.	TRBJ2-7	TGTGCCAGCAGCACGGGGCAGGGCTACGAGCAGTACTTC	CASSTGQGYEQYF
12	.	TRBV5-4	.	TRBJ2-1	TGTGCCAGCAGCCGACAGCCTAATGAGCAGTTCTTC	CASSRQPNEQFF
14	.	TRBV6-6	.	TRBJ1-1	TGTGCCAGCAGTTACGTCCCCCAGGGCACTGAAGCTTTCTTT	CASSYVPQGTEAFF
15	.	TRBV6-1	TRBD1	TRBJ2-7	TGTGCCAGCAGTGTCAGACAGGGGGTGGCCTACGAGCAGTACTTC	CASSVRQGVAYEQYF
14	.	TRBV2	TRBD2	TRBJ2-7	TGTGCCAGCAGTGACCCCGGGAGGTCCTACGAGCAGTACTTC	CASSDPGRSYEQYF
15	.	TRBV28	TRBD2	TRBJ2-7	TGTGCCAGCAGTACGGGACTAGCGGGCTCCTACGAGCAGTACTTC	CASSTGLAGSYEQYF
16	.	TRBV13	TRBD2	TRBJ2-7	TGTGCCAGCAGCGACAGACTAGCGGGCGGAGACTACGAGCAGTACTTC	CASSDRLAGGDYEQYF
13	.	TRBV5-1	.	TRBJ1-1	TGCGCCAGCAGCTTGTGGGTCGGCACTGAAGCTTTCTTT	CASSLWVGTEAFF
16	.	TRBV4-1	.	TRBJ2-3	TGCGCCAGCAGCCAATTCCGGGGGGCTGCGGCAGATACGCAGTATTTT	CASSQFRGAAADTQYF